The T cell receptor (beta chain) under discussion was sequenced for a study of blood T cells in healthy people across ages (dated by TCRdb to 2015 to 2017). Study-level background: In model experiments, template switching captured about one uniquely barcoded TCR beta cDNA molecule for every two T cells. Four age groups were formed from the donors: young (average roughly 15 years), middle-aged (roughly 38), aged (more than 55) and long-lived (less than 85). To avoid experimental bias, donors of different ages were randomly spread across the sequencing lanes. For two donors (one aged 18 to 29 and one aged 80 or older), the study analyzed two additional independent replicas of 1 million unique cDNA reads from the same blood draw. Age-related changes in TCR beta repertoire diversity were measured in the study by deep sequencing normalized with unique cDNA molecular identifiers.

Measured from the cysteine to the phenylalanine, the CDR3 is 16 residues long. Only CDR3 DNA remains: 48 bases, in frame from the first base. CDR1 and CDR2, per the germline V gene (reference sequence), are MNHEY and SMNVEV. Deletion took 2 bases off V and 6 bases off J, with a span of 18 bases between the germline ends. Here is what the overall study found, with its caveats: Since profiling was done on bulk unsorted PBMCs, naive and antigen-experienced compartments could not be conclusively compared. The CMV infection status of donors was not known, potentially confounding age-related changes in expanded clonotypes. As age increased, observed TCR beta diversity per million T cells dropped in a roughly linear way, and a significant reduction was already evident by age 40. Observed TCR beta diversity correlated strongly with the percentage of naive T cells measured by flow cytometry. Compared with the aged group, more naive CD4+ T cells, fewer expanded clones and increased TCR diversity were shown by the long-lived group, suggesting age selection. Estimates of total diversity from one million sequenced T cells were regarded as lower bounds and underestimates.

Systemically healthy Caucasian individuals from Russia, 39 in total and aged about 6 to 90 years, were included as donors. Each donor gave 8 to 10 milliliters of peripheral blood, collected into EDTA-treated Vacutainer tubes. Ficoll-Paque density-gradient centrifugation was used to isolate PBMCs, with at least 7 million per sample. Trizol reagent was used to extract total RNA from PBMCs, with at least 6 micrograms per sample. The percentages of naive CD45RAhigh/CD27high T cells were determined by flow cytometry on a PBMC aliquot from every donor. To note about this clonotype: Its antigen is unknown. Base quality data are lacking; no much larger clone is found one base away.

The library came from 5' RACE. The second PCR ran for about 7 to 11 cycles and used a J-beta primer mix along with a sample-barcoded 5' primer. A template-switch 5' adaptor carrying 12 random nucleotides introduced a unique molecular identifier onto each TCR beta cDNA molecule. Each sample yielded at least 3 million CDR3-containing paired-end reads. First-strand cDNA was synthesized from all RNA with the Mint cDNA synthesis kit, primed by a TRBC-specific oligonucleotide. Following uracil-DNA glycosylase treatment, all cDNA underwent a first 18-cycle PCR with the universal primers M1SS and BC2_uni_R. The authors processed their data as follows. For normalization, 1 million high-quality reads, each with a distinct molecular identifier, were randomly selected from each sample. Instead of being binned into consensus sequences, reads that shared molecular identifiers were thrown out. MiTCR, with a Q25 quality threshold and the strictest error-elimination algorithm, was used for CDR3 identification, clonotype clustering and error correction. A nonparametric unseen species model with Euler transformation was used to estimate a lower bound on total TCR beta diversity. Clones were called with MiXCR by TCRdb after fastp trimmed the public reads at Q25, and only in-frame beta chains were retained. CDR3 protein sequences are deduplicated, and each keeps its most common genes and DNA. It is TCRdb's table, rather than the study itself, that gives the V and J calls and clone size. The sample table lists some 1.8 million distinct CDR3 sequences, 30% to 40% of them with a count of one. Of the sample, 20% to 25% is held by the ten largest clones.

The chain links TRBV27 with TRBJ2-3; the D gene is perhaps TRBD1, from 6 matching bases. This receptor was identified in a human donor in good health. Sequencing was carried out using blood. The encoded CDR3 is CASSLPYRVGLDTQYF. In nucleotide form, the sequence is TGTGCCAGCAGTTTACCGTACAGGGTGGGTCTGGATACGCAGTATTTT.